This T cell receptor (beta chain) was recovered during a study of T cells after yellow fever vaccination. Study-level results: Booster sampling recovered most clones from primary vaccination (96% CD4, 88% CD8).

The CDR3 covers 14 residues. The germline gives CDR1 LGHNA, CDR2 YSLEER. The V and J ends lost 0 bases and 3 bases respectively, with 9 bases between them. TCRdb ran MiXCR on the 5' RACE reads and lists one entry per CDR3 protein. The sample has 550,000 to 750,000 distinct CDR3 sequences, about 13% seen once. This clonotype was found a few times. No antigen is known for it. The V and J genes are TRBV4-3 and TRBJ2-7; D is uncertain. The sample in question was PBMCs, obtained on the day of the yellow fever booster vaccination. This sequence originates from a man younger than 40 who received the YFV17D yellow fever vaccine. CDR3 residues: CASSQDTGLYEQYF. As DNA, the CDR3 is TGCGCCAGCAGCCAAGATACGGGCCTCTACGAGCAGTACTTC.